This TCR beta chain was found in a study of metastatic and nonmetastatic thyroid tumors. This clone was detected only a few times. This sample also contains other DNA sequences that code for the same CDR3. With MiXCR, TCRdb reprocessed the PCR reads. The repertoire holds around 45,000 clones, with roughly 15% as singletons. All patients were untreated before thyroid surgery. Germline V gene data show CDR1 as MNHNS and CDR2 as SASEGT. The CDR3 runs to 15 residues. The V and J ends lost 6 bases and 2 bases respectively, with 13 bases between them. The TCR comes from a female donor with papillary thyroid cancer or a benign thyroid nodule (not recorded which). Some clones in this sample may be carry-over from other donors' samples. The rearrangement joins TRBV6-1 to TRBJ2-2, with D possibly being TRBD1 or TRBD2 (5 bases each). The sequencing input was blood. The chain's CDR3 is CASRPGTINTGELFF. The DNA for the CDR3 is TGTGCCAGCAGGCCGGGGACGATTAACACCGGGGAGCTGTTTTTT.